This T cell receptor (beta chain) was identified in a study of Ad26.COV2.S vaccination and SARS-CoV-2 variants. Study findings and constraints: Total T cell responses may have been underestimated by the TCR breadth and depth analyses.

V lost 4 bases and J 0 bases, leaving 17 bases between the germline ends. This CDR3 is built from 17 residues. Per germline, CDR1 SNHLY and CDR2 FYNNEI. Clones were sequenced by immunoSEQ multiplex PCR, and TCRdb holds only the in-frame ones, with some missing. The data contain about 350,000 clones, just over 90% of them seen just once; the ten biggest clones take up about 3.9%. Note on this clone: The antigen is unknown.

The origin of this receptor is a human donor who had recovered from COVID-19. This chain links TRBV2 with TRBJ2-3, with D possibly being TRBD2 (7 bases). The material was peripheral blood, obtained after recovery from COVID-19. For the CDR3, the DNA is TGTGCCAGCAGTGCCCAGGGGCGGGGGATTAGCACAGATACGCAGTATTTT. As protein: CASSAQGRGISTDTQYF.